These T cell receptor beta chains were read from a single sample in a study of Graves' ophthalmopathy and Graves' hyperthyroidism. TCRdb fed the multiplex PCR reads into MiXCR, producing one record per CDR3 protein. The sample records around 660,000 distinct CDR3 sequences, 35% to 45% being singletons. The sequenced sample consisted of peripheral blood. The receptor source for this set is an adult man with Graves' ophthalmopathy. CDR3s leave out the opening cysteine and the closing phenylalanine or tryptophan. Part of the rows lack a size; the others show once, few, many or a class for expanded clones.

>11|NA|TRBV7-8
ASSKQGRSPLH
>13|NA|TRBV7-2
ASSLAWTGIDTQY
>15|many|TRBV2
ASSLLGGLAGEETQY
>12|NA|TRBV7-7
ASSFSGVVGTQY
>15|NA|TRBV9
ASSARTGSSYNSPLH
>12|many|TRBV7-9
ASSDYTPNTEAF
>12|NA|TRBV7-8
ASSARGPTYEQY
>11|few|TRBV20-1
SARGSRDYEQY
>13|NA|TRBV10-2
ASSDGGGDNSPLH
>14|NA|TRBV4-3
ASSQSLGDSGNTIY
>14|NA|TRBV7-9
ASSSVTGSGEETQY
>14|NA|TRBV4-2
ASTMDREPGGTEAF
>13|many|TRBV2
ASQYGTWGNQPQH
>12|NA|TRBV20-1
STGTTQNTGELF
>13|NA|TRBV2
AIKGGGGLSETQY
>11|many|TRBV7-9
ASRRVATGELF
>14|NA|TRBV9
ASTILGGGSGNTIY
>12|many|TRBV7-2
ASSLTVRPYEQY
>14|NA|TRBV7-2
ASSRLTRELNYGYT
>14|NA|TRBV7-8
ASSLSTGGPGNTIY
>18|NA|TRBV25-1
ASSAHASGAGDYSTDTQY
>13|many|TRBV19
ASSPSTGNTGELF
>12|few|TRBV4-1
ASRTPRQSYGYT
>11|many|TRBV4-3
ASSTFDSYGYT
>12|few|TRBV7-2
ASSLAGRDNEQY
>16|many|TRBV9
ASSPSRDFVPVNTEAF
>15|many|TRBV12-3/TRBV12-4
ASSLGRSTDKNTEAF
>10|many|TRBV20-1
SAREGTAQAF
>10|NA|TRBV29-1
SVAIGGSGYT
>13|NA|TRBV25-1
ASSPTGVPGTEQF
>13|NA|TRBV20-1
SARVGSGSSYEQY
>11|NA|TRBV20-1
SGMIGPHQPQH
>13|NA|TRBV7-2
ASSLGAGWGETQY
>15|once|TRBV7-9
ASSLLAGDLGNSPLH
>9|NA|TRBV5-1
ATTGGAEAF
>14|many|TRBV20-1
SARPGTSGRAHEQY
>13|many|TRBV5-1
ASSLDPGRGETQY
>8|few|TRBV25-1
ASNNSPLH
>13|many|TRBV7-6
ASSGTAGGNQPQH
>10|NA|TRBV5-1
ASSTYTDTQY
>12|NA|TRBV6-5
ACARDWNNYGYT
>13|NA|TRBV24-1
ATSARDQGDQPQH
>13|NA|TRBV6-6
ASSRTGQGAETQY
>12|many|TRBV2
ASSEDRGSEKLF
>13|many|TRBV2
ASRARTGINTEAF
>11|few|TRBV6-5
ASSYEASYEQY
>11|many|TRBV20-1
SARSNRGETQY
>13|NA|TRBV11-2
ASSFRGRGAEKLF
>11|NA|TRBV2
ASKVAGGETQY
>12|many|TRBV9
ASSAGTGTYEQY
>14|many|TRBV7-9
ASSEQTERTIYEQY
>12|NA|TRBV5-1
ASSVQGIAGELF
>12|NA|TRBV12-3/TRBV12-4
ASSFGQGAWGYT
>11|NA|TRBV25-1
ASSKGLDNEQF
>11|NA|TRBV6-6
ASSSDPTRVFR